This T cell receptor (beta chain) was retrieved from a study of blood T cell repertoires in COVID-19. Using immunoSEQ multiplex PCR, the repertoire was profiled, and TCRdb retains in-frame clones only, with some absent. This table has a few hundred thousand clones, around 84% appearing once. V gave up 4 bases and J gave up 2 bases; unmatched junction bases: 4. Per the germline V gene, CDR1 is SGHAT and CDR2 is FQNNGV. The CDR3 is made up of 16 amino acids. The genes are TRBV11-2 and TRBJ2-6, with TRBD1 matching over 8 bases. The sequence came from a woman aged 60 to 75 who had recovered from COVID-19. Material for sequencing was peripheral blood. In DNA form, the CDR3 reads TGTGCCAGCAGCTACGACAGGGGCGCTGGGGCCAACGTCCTGACTTTC. Its protein is CASSYDRGAGANVLTF.